The 19 T cell receptor beta chains below come from one sample, sequenced in a study of blood T cell repertoires in COVID-19. The assay was immunoSEQ multiplex PCR, and TCRdb's table has in-frame clones only and misses some. The sample lists a few hundred thousand clones, about 90% occurring once. The sample comprised peripheral blood. The receptor source for this set is a young man who had recovered from COVID-19.

The rearrangement joins TRBV29-1 to TRBJ1-1; weak D call: TRBD1 (6 bases). V was pared by 1 base and J by 5 bases, with 14 bases between. Germline V gives CDR1 SQVTM, CDR2 ANQGSEA. This CDR3 region has 14 residues. The DNA of the CDR3 is TGCAGCGTTGAAGTTGGGGGCGTGGGGACTGAAGCTTTCTTT. This codes for CSVEVGGVGTEAFF.

This chain uses TRBV19 with TRBJ2-3; no reliable D call. Germline V gene data show CDR1 as LNHDA and CDR2 as SQIVND (reference sequence). The CDR3 is made up of 12 amino acids. V lost 5 bases and J 0 bases, leaving 3 bases between the germline ends. CDR3 in DNA: TGTGCCAGTAGTGTAAGCACAGATACGCAGTATTTT. This sequence encodes CASSVSTDTQYF.

J is TRBJ2-7 and V is TRBV4-2; the D is unclear. V gave up 0 bases and J gave up 3 bases, with 6 bases separating them. The CDR3 covers 13 residues. Germline V gene sequence: CDR1 LGHNA, CDR2 YNFKEQ. CDR3 nucleotide sequence: TGTGCCAGCAGCCAAGAGTCCTTCTACGAGCAGTACTTC. Amino acid sequence: CASSQESFYEQYF.

V is TRBV5-1 and J is TRBJ1-1, with D maybe TRBD1 (6 bases). Germline V gives CDR1 SGHRS, CDR2 YFSETQ. The CDR3 runs 14 residues. V was shortened by 4 bases and J by 1 base, with 11 bases between the two germline ends. In nucleotides, the CDR3 is TGCGCCAGCAGCATATCGACAGGGAACACTGAAGCTTTCTTT. Protein: CASSISTGNTEAFF. The whole variable domain, remainder taken from reference TRBV5-1 and TRBJ1-1, is KAGVTQTPRYLIKTRGQQVTLSCSPISGHRSVSWYQQTPGQGLQFLFEYFSETQRNKGNFPGRFSGRQFSNSRSEMNVSTLELGDSALYLCASSISTGNTEAFFGQGTRLTVV.

The chain carries TRBV11-1 and TRBJ1-2, with D possibly TRBD1 on 5 matching bases. CDR3 length: 13 residues. V lost 1 base to trimming and J lost 3 bases, with 6 bases between them. CDR1 is SGHAT, CDR2 FQDESV, per germline (reference sequence). CDR3 bases: TGTGCCAGCAGCTTAGGACAGTACTATGGCTACACCTTC. This encodes CASSLGQYYGYTF.

The chain has TRBV4-1 and TRBJ2-7; 7 positions agree with TRBD1. In germline, CDR1 is MGHRA, CDR2 YSYEKL. The CDR3 loop spans 14 amino acids. The ends lost 4 bases at V and 4 bases at J; junction bases unmatched: 7. The DNA for the CDR3 is TGCGCCAGCAGCCGCTCCGGGACAGATTACGAGCAGTACTTC. This gives the protein CASSRSGTDYEQYF.

This chain links TRBV6-5 with TRBJ1-1; D not resolved. The CDR3 has 13 amino acids. Germline CDR1 is MNHEY and CDR2 is SVGAGI. The V gene lost 0 bases and the J gene lost 5 bases, with 7 bases spanning the gap. CDR3 loop: CASSYSPGTEAFF. Here the CDR3 DNA reads TGTGCCAGCAGTTACTCCCCGGGGACTGAAGCTTTCTTT.

The chain combines TRBV12-3 or TRBV12-4 with TRBJ2-2, with a possible D match to TRBD2 (5 bases). This CDR3 has 13 residues. Trimming took 6 bases from V and 7 from J, leaving 12 bases between them. The CDR3 protein is CASSRTGNGELFF. The CDR3 DNA sequence: TGTGCCAGCAGCCGGACGGGGAACGGGGAGCTGTTTTTT.

A few counts support this clone. This chain links TRBV6-5 with TRBJ1-5; the D is unclear. The CDR3 is made up of 12 amino acids. V was shortened by 7 bases and J by 4 bases, with 8 bases between the two germline ends. Germline V lookup: CDR1 MNHEY, CDR2 SVGAGI. The chain's CDR3 is CASNLDNQPQHF. CDR3 nucleotide sequence: TGTGCCAGCAATCTAGATAATCAGCCCCAGCATTTT.

The chain joins TRBV27 to TRBJ2-3; 13 bases map to TRBD2. The germline V gene encodes CDR1 MNHEY and CDR2 SMNVEV (reference sequence). The CDR3 length is 15 residues. V shed 5 bases, J shed 6 bases, and the junction held 5 bases outside the gene matches. CDR3 DNA sequence: TGTGCCAGCAGTCTGGGACTAGCGGGACCGGATACGCAGTATTTT. It yields the protein CASSLGLAGPDTQYF.

V is TRBV27 and J is TRBJ1-4, with D perhaps TRBD1 (6 bases). The CDR3 sequence is 14 residues long. Between the trimmed V and J ends, which lost 6 bases and 4 bases, there was a span of 12 bases. Per the germline V gene, CDR1 is MNHEY and CDR2 is SMNVEV (reference sequence). CDR3 bases: TGTGCCAGCAGGGGGGACACGCTTAATGAAAAACTGTTTTTT. Its translation: CASRGDTLNEKLFF.

Only a few counts were recorded for this clone. The chain employs TRBV30 and TRBJ1-1; 7 bases are a match to TRBD1. Germline V gives CDR1 GTSNPN, CDR2 SVGIG (reference sequence). The CDR3 extends over 15 amino acids. Germline trimming cut 3 bases from V and 5 bases from J; bases unmatched to any gene: 12. The CDR3 coding sequence is TGTGCCTGGAGGGAACTCGACAGGGTGTGGACTGAAGCTTTCTTT. Its protein is CAWRELDRVWTEAFF.

The chain carries TRBV2 and TRBJ1-4; the D is unclear. The CDR3 totals 15 residues. V gave up 1 base and J gave up 0 bases, with 6 bases separating them. Germline-derived CDR1 and CDR2 are SNHLY and FYNNEI. CDR3 amino acids: CASSEGLATNEKLFF. CDR3 coding DNA: TGTGCCAGCAGTGAAGGGCTTGCAACTAATGAAAAACTGTTTTTT.

This chain joins TRBV5-6 and TRBJ1-4; TRBD1 is a possible D gene (5 bases). The CDR3 is 16 amino acids. CDR1 and CDR2 from the germline V gene are SGHDT and YYEEEE. Trimming stripped 0 bases from V and 3 bases from J, with 12 bases between. CDR3: CASSLGPGLANEKLFF. For the CDR3, the DNA is TGTGCCAGCAGCTTGGGCCCAGGGCTAGCTAATGAAAAACTGTTTTTT.

In DNA form, the CDR3 reads TGTGCCAGCAGCTTCGGGCCCGGGACAGGGAGCGCCTACGAGCAGTACTTC. It encodes CASSFGPGTGSAYEQYF. This chain connects TRBV7-3 to TRBJ2-7; 9 bases map to TRBD1. Trimming at V came to 3 bases and at J to 2 bases, leaving 11 bases not matched to a gene. CDR3 length: 17 amino acids. Germline CDR1 and CDR2: SGHTA and FQGTGA.

The chain uses TRBV5-4 and TRBJ1-1; TRBD1 matches 9 bases. The CDR3 is made up of 15 amino acids. V trimming: 4 bases; J trimming: 4 bases; junction bases outside the gene matches: 8. CDR1 is SGHNT and CDR2 is YYREEE in the germline V gene (reference sequence). CDR3 DNA: TGTGCCAGCAGCCGAGCGACAGGGGGATCCACTGAAGCTTTCTTT. Its translation: CASSRATGGSTEAFF.

V usage is TRBV10-1 and J usage is TRBJ1-1; unclear D gene. The CDR3 is 13 amino acids. V gave up 4 bases and J gave up 5 bases, with 11 bases separating them. Germline CDR1 is WNHNN and CDR2 is SYGVQD (reference sequence). This chain's CDR3 is CASSVSRNTEAFF. The CDR3 DNA sequence: TGCGCCAGCAGTGTAAGCAGGAATACTGAAGCTTTCTTT.

In this sample, this clone turned up once. The genes are TRBV19 and TRBJ1-6, with TRBD1 matching over 7 bases. The germline CDR1 and CDR2 sequences are LNHDA and SQIVND (reference sequence). The CDR3 loop spans 15 amino acids. J gave up 7 bases and V 4 bases, and 7 bases lay outside the gene matches. The CDR3 nucleotides read TGTGCCAGTAGTACCCAAGGGGGCGCGAATTCACCCCTCCACTTT. Its protein product is CASSTQGGANSPLHF.

This rearrangement joins TRBV6-5 to TRBJ1-4, with 8 positions matching TRBD1. V lost 6 bases, J lost 11 bases, and 5 bases stayed unmatched. Germline loops: CDR1 MNHEY, CDR2 SVGAGI. This CDR3 has 12 residues. This chain's CDR3 is CASSVDRVKLFF. The CDR3 coding sequence is TGTGCCAGCAGCGTGGACAGGGTGAAACTGTTTTTT.